Listed here are 17 T cell receptor beta chains from one sample, sequenced in a study of CD8+ T cells in alopecia areata (dated by TCRdb to 2016 to 2019). Library construction relied on the immunoSEQ multiplex PCR assay. For TCR sequencing, RNA was extracted from every sample and reverse transcribed into cDNA to serve as template. Held by TCRdb, this immuneACCESS table contains in-frame sequences only and omits some clones. Under half of the omission traces to an unresolved V gene where checked; the cause of the rest is unknown. The sample has approximately 170,000 clones on record, 60% to 75% of them singletons. The ten top clones hold approximately 15% of the sample. In the paper's terms, the time point label means: roughly 24 weeks on oral tofacitinib. This sample's treatment or condition label indicates: oral pan-JAK inhibitor, 5-10 mg twice daily. The material was CD4+ T cells sorted from blood, obtained at week 24, from a patient treated with tofacitinib. These receptors all come from a human donor with alopecia areata.

The genes are TRBV6-6 and TRBJ1-2; TRBD1 agrees at 7 bases. Trimming cost V 5 bases and J 5 bases; bases outside gene matches: 2. The CDR3 spans 12 residues. Germline-derived CDR1 and CDR2 are MNHNY and SVGAGI (reference sequence). This CDR3 is CASSGTDYGYTF. CDR3 DNA sequence: TGTGCCAGCAGTGGGACAGATTATGGCTACACCTTC.

The chain couples TRBV6-1 to TRBJ2-5; D gene ambiguous. The CDR3 sequence is 11 residues long. Between the trimmed V and J ends, which lost 4 bases and 7 bases, there was a span of 7 bases. Germline V gene data show CDR1 as MNHNS and CDR2 as SASEGT. The CDR3 DNA reads as TGTGCCAGCAGTGGCCGAGGGACCCAGTACTTC. This encodes CASSGRGTQYF.

A remark on this clone: Other nucleotide sequences in the sample specify the same CDR3. The gene calls are TRBV29-1 and TRBJ2-7, with 10 bases aligning to TRBD1. The CDR3 contains 13 residues. Losses at the gene ends were 6 bases for V and 1 base for J; bases not matched to a gene: 3. Germline CDR1 and CDR2: SQVTM and ANQGSEA. Here the CDR3 DNA reads TGCAGCGTCCGGACAGGGGGGTCCTACGAGCAGTACTTC. It translates to CSVRTGGSYEQYF.

This chain connects TRBV6-1 to TRBJ2-5; D not certain. Germline CDR1 is MNHNS and CDR2 is SASEGT. This CDR3 region has 11 residues. Trimming pared 2 bases from V and 7 bases from J, leaving 5 bases between. The CDR3 coding sequence is TGTGCCAGCAGTGAAACTTCGACCCAGTACTTC. Protein product: CASSETSTQYF.

This chain connects TRBV30 to TRBJ2-1, with D maybe TRBD1 (6 bases). CDR1 and CDR2 from the germline V gene are GTSNPN and SVGIG (reference sequence). Trimming removed 3 bases at V and 6 bases at J, with 18 bases between. This CDR3 comprises 15 residues. Written as DNA, the CDR3 is TGTGCCTGGAGCCCACATGATGACAGGCCCAATGAGCAGTTCTTC. It encodes CAWSPHDDRPNEQFF. The full variable domain, with the rest looked up from reference TRBV30 and TRBJ2-1, is SQTIHQWPATLVQPVGSPLSLECTVEGTSNPNLYWYRQAAGRGLQLLFYSVGIGQISSEVPQNLSASRPQDRQFILSSKKLLLSDSGFYLCAWSPHDDRPNEQFFGPGTRLTVL.

The chain combines TRBV30 with TRBJ2-2; D uncertain. The CDR3 is 14 residues long. With 1 base removed from V and 3 bases from J, the gap between germline ends came to 9 bases. Germline V gives CDR1 GTSNPN, CDR2 SVGIG (reference sequence). The CDR3 nucleotides read TGTGCCTGGAGTGCGATTCGGGACACCGGGGAGCTGTTTTTT. It is translated as CAWSAIRDTGELFF.

The rearrangement uses TRBV25-1 and TRBJ2-1, with D perhaps TRBD1 or TRBD2 (5 bases each). Germline V lookup: CDR1 MGHDK, CDR2 SYGVNS. V lost 8 bases, J lost 3 bases, and 23 bases lay in between. The CDR3 has 17 amino acids. The CDR3 DNA reads TGTGCCAGCGGACTCATGATACTGGGGGACCGCTACAATGAGCAGTTCTTC. Its protein product is CASGLMILGDRYNEQFF. The whole variable domain, remainder taken from reference TRBV25-1 and TRBJ2-1, is EADIYQTPRYLVIGTGKKITLECSQTMGHDKMYWYQQDPGMELHLIHYSYGVNSTEKGDLSSESTVSRIRTEHFPLTLESARPSHTSQYLCASGLMILGDRYNEQFFGPGTRLTVL.

The rearrangement uses TRBV30 and TRBJ1-1; D remains unclear. The CDR3 sequence is 13 residues long. The V gene's germline CDR1 is GTSNPN and CDR2 SVGIG (reference sequence). The V end was cut by 3 bases, the J end by 1 base, with 9 bases between. CDR3 in amino acids: CAWSRPSNTEAFF. CDR3 DNA sequence: TGTGCCTGGAGCCGCCCCTCGAACACTGAAGCTTTCTTT.

The chain employs TRBV7-8 and TRBJ2-7, with 9 bases aligning to TRBD1. Germline loops: CDR1 SGHVS, CDR2 FQNEAQ. This CDR3 is built from 15 residues. The V segment lost 4 bases and the J segment 2 bases; nucleotides outside the gene matches: 6. The CDR3 loop is CASSSTGGDTYEQYF. The CDR3 DNA reads TGTGCCAGCAGCTCGACAGGGGGGGATACCTACGAGCAGTACTTC.

The rearrangement uses TRBV29-1 and TRBJ2-1; D uncertain. The CDR3 consists of 16 residues. CDR1 is SQVTM and CDR2 is ANQGSEA in the germline V gene. With 6 bases removed from V and 0 bases from J, the gap between germline ends came to 18 bases. CDR3 sequence reads: CSVKNPGHDSYNEQFF. In DNA form, the CDR3 reads TGCAGCGTGAAAAATCCGGGCCATGACTCCTACAATGAGCAGTTCTTC.

The chain employs TRBV29-1 and TRBJ1-2; no firm D call. Trimming pared 4 bases from V and 1 base from J, leaving 7 bases between. Germline loops: CDR1 SQVTM, CDR2 ANQGSEA. The CDR3 length is 12 residues. The CDR3 bases are TGCAGCGTTGCCCCAAATAACTATGGCTACACCTTC. It is translated as CSVAPNNYGYTF.

This chain joins TRBV6-5 and TRBJ1-6; 9 bases match TRBD1. The V and J ends lost 10 bases and 8 bases, in that order; junction bases with no gene match: 3. The length of the CDR3 is 12 residues. The germline V gene has CDR1 MNHEY and CDR2 SVGAGI. CDR3 sequence reads: CATGQGDSPLHF. The DNA of the CDR3 is TGTGCCACGGGACAGGGCGATTCACCCCTCCACTTT.

As DNA, the CDR3 is TGTGCCAGCAAGAGGGGTCCATCCTACGAGCAGTACTTC. It specifies CASKRGPSYEQYF. The chain combines TRBV27 with TRBJ2-5; the D gene could be TRBD1 or TRBD2 (5 bases each). The J call could be wrong; TRBJ2-7 is a better fit for the DNA end. CDR1 is MNHEY, CDR2 SMNVEV, per germline (reference sequence). CDR3 length equals 13 residues.

V gene TRBV30 combines with J gene TRBJ1-3; 7 bases line up with TRBD1. Germline V gives CDR1 GTSNPN, CDR2 SVGIG (reference sequence). V shed 4 bases and J 0 bases; nucleotides not matched to a gene: 6. This CDR3 is built from 15 residues. CDR3 bases: TGTGCCTGGAAGACAGGGAGGAACTCTGGAAACACCATATATTTT. Translation gives CAWKTGRNSGNTIYF.

This clone appeared a few times. The V gene is TRBV5-1, the J gene TRBJ2-7; D possibly corresponds to TRBD2 (5 bases). The germline V and J ends were trimmed by 4 bases and 0 bases, with 20 bases remaining between them. This CDR3 has 17 amino acids. Germline assignment: CDR1 SGHRS and CDR2 YFSETQ. The CDR3 spells CASSRGSSIKNSYEQYF. The CDR3 bases are TGCGCCAGCAGCCGGGGAAGCTCCATTAAAAACTCCTACGAGCAGTACTTC.

The chain uses TRBV5-1 and TRBJ2-6; D is uncertain. V lost 0 bases, J lost 0 bases, and 7 bases lay in between. CDR1 and CDR2 from the germline V gene are SGHRS and YFSETQ. The CDR3 is made up of 16 amino acids. This chain's CDR3 is CASSLAQSSGANVLTF. CDR3 nucleotides: TGCGCCAGCAGCTTGGCCCAGAGCTCTGGGGCCAACGTCCTGACTTTC.

In DNA, the CDR3 is TGCGCCAGCAGCGATCGGGACCGCGGGACCCTCCACTTT. Translation: CASSDRDRGTLHF. The chain combines TRBV4-1 with TRBJ1-6; D possibly corresponds to TRBD1 (5 bases). Germline CDR1 is MGHRA and CDR2 is YSYEKL. The germline V and J ends were trimmed by 5 bases and 14 bases, with 16 bases remaining between them. This CDR3 region has 13 residues.